One sample yielded the 10 T cell receptor beta chains listed below, sequenced in a study of beta chain features in type 1 diabetes. TCRB transcripts that were expressed got sequenced, as all of the isolated RNA had been reverse transcribed. TCRdb's copy holds only in-frame clones and misses some; the assay was immunoSEQ multiplex PCR. The table includes about 900,000 clones, around a sixth detected once. Source material: naive CD4+ T cells from blood. These receptors originate from a woman between 18 and 29 years old in good health.

About this clone: At one end the junction does not follow the germline gene, possibly because of a read error. The CDR3 coding sequence is TGTGCCGGCAGTTTGTCCAGGGGTTACACCGGGGAGCTGTTTTTT. This sequence encodes CAGSLSRGYTGELFF. The chain employs TRBV6-5 and TRBJ2-2; maybe TRBD1 (6 bases). Looked up from germline, CDR1 is MNHEY and CDR2 is SVGAGI. The CDR3 contains 15 residues.

This clone was recorded a few times. Germline and junction disagree at one end, which may indicate a read error. The rearrangement joins TRBV6-1 to TRBJ1-2; possible D gene TRBD1, 5 bases. Looked up from germline, CDR1 is MNHNS and CDR2 is SASEGT. The CDR3 loop spans 12 amino acids. DNA of the CDR3: TGTGTCAGCGGCGGGGCCGTCTATGGCTACACCTTC. Amino acids: CVSGGAVYGYTF.

This clone showed up just a few times. The chain uses TRBV15 and TRBJ1-1; D gene ambiguous. The length of the CDR3 is 13 residues. Germline CDR1 LNHNV, CDR2 YYDKDF (reference sequence). Trimming removed 1 base at V and 7 bases at J, with 10 bases between. The CDR3 spells CATSRVRLGEAFF. CDR3 bases: TGTGCCACCAGCAGAGTTAGGTTGGGTGAAGCTTTCTTT.

This clone was observed a handful of times. The chain links TRBV29-1 to TRBJ2-7, with a tentative D call TRBD1 (6 bases). The germline CDR1 and CDR2 sequences are SQVTM and ANQGSEA. The CDR3 covers 12 residues. Trimming removed 5 bases at V and 4 bases at J, with 12 bases between. For the CDR3, the DNA is TGCAGCGTTTGGACAGAGCAGTACGAGCAGTACTTC. Protein product: CSVWTEQYEQYF.

The genes are TRBV7-9 and TRBJ2-6; D not resolved. In germline, CDR1 is SEHNR, CDR2 FQNEAQ (reference sequence). CDR3 size: 14 residues. For the CDR3, the DNA is TGTGCGCTTAATACGAACTCTGGGGCCAACGTCCTGACTTTC. It encodes CALNTNSGANVLTF.

This clone was picked up a small number of times. V gene TRBV4-3 combines with J gene TRBJ2-7; no reliable D call. The CDR3 has 15 amino acids. CDR1 is LGHNA and CDR2 is YSLEER in the germline V gene. V dropped 0 bases and J dropped 3 bases, with 12 bases sitting between them. The DNA for the CDR3 is TGCGCCAGCAGCCAAGAGGGAACTACTTACTACGAGCAGTACTTC. As protein: CASSQEGTTYYEQYF.

CDR3 DNA: TGTGCCAGCAGTGCCCCCCAGGGGGGGGTCAATGAGCAGTTCTTC. Amino acid sequence: CASSAPQGGVNEQFF. The chain couples TRBV6-1 to TRBJ2-1; the D call may be TRBD1 or TRBD2 (7 bases each). The V end was cut by 4 bases, the J end by 6 bases, with 16 bases between. The CDR3 has 15 amino acids. The germline V gene encodes CDR1 MNHNS and CDR2 SASEGT.

The rearrangement joins TRBV11-2 to TRBJ2-1; TRBD2 is a possible D gene (6 bases). CDR3 length: 17 residues. The V end lost 5 bases, the J end lost 0 bases, and 17 bases lay between the germline ends. Germline CDR1 is SGHAT and CDR2 is FQNNGV. The CDR3 is CASSHRRLVSSYNEQFF. The CDR3 DNA reads TGTGCCAGCAGCCACCGTCGACTAGTGAGCTCCTACAATGAGCAGTTCTTC.

The sample holds a few counts of this clone. J is TRBJ2-1 and V is TRBV2; no reliable D call. Germline CDR1 is SNHLY and CDR2 is FYNNEI. The CDR3 extends over 15 amino acids. Trimming took 5 bases from V and 8 from J, leaving 19 bases between them. The CDR3 is CASSQRLISWDEQFF. CDR3 in DNA: TGTGCCAGCAGTCAAAGACTCATTTCGTGGGATGAGCAGTTCTTC.

This clone was observed a handful of times. This chain uses TRBV28 with TRBJ1-3; 8 positions match TRBD1. CDR3 length: 14 residues. The germline CDR1 and CDR2 sequences are MDHEN and SYDVKM. With 6 bases clipped from V and 6 bases from J, the junction kept 7 bases outside the gene matches. This CDR3 is CASSSGGQANTIYF. CDR3 bases: TGTGCCAGCAGCTCCGGGGGACAGGCAAACACCATATATTTT.